These T cell receptor beta chains were read from a single sample in a study of OX40 agonist ivuxolimab in advanced cancers. Data came from immunoSEQ multiplex PCR; TCRdb stores just in-frame clones and leaves some out. Found here are about 96,000 clones, approximately 80% of them singletons; the top ten hold roughly 6%. The material sequenced was CD4+ or CD8+ T cells sorted from blood, taken in a trial of the OX40 agonist ivuxolimab. The receptors shown here come from an adult with an advanced solid tumor such as melanoma, head and neck, liver or kidney cancer. The CDR3 runs from the conserved cysteine through the conserved F or W. Fields, in order: clone size, J gene, D gene, V gene, CDR3 DNA, CDR3 protein. D genes are given only for firm matches. Expanded clones are given a class, and other clones once, few, many or no size at all.

once | TRBJ1-1 | . | TRBV4-3 | TGCGCCAGCAGCCCCTTAGGTACTGAAGCTTTCTTT | CASSPLGTEAFF
. | TRBJ2-2 | TRBD2 | TRBV7-6 | TGTGCCAGCAGCTTAGCCGGGACTAGCGGACCGAACACCGGGGAGCTGTTTTTT | CASSLAGTSGPNTGELFF
. | TRBJ2-1 | . | TRBV7-9 | TGTGCCAGCAGCAAAATCGGGGGACCGGGGTCTTACAATGAGCAGTTCTTC | CASSKIGGPGSYNEQFF
. | TRBJ1-1 | . | TRBV6-5 | TGTGCCAGCAGTTCGGATATGAACACTGAAGCTTTCTTT | CASSSDMNTEAFF
. | TRBJ2-2 | . | TRBV11-2 | TGTGCCAGCACCCTTTACCGGGTTAACACCGGGGAGCTGTTTTTT | CASTLYRVNTGELFF
. | TRBJ2-7 | TRBD2 | TRBV19 | TGTGCCAGTAGTACTCTAGCGGGAGTGCAGTACTTC | CASSTLAGVQYF
few | TRBJ1-2 | . | TRBV5-1 | TGCGCCAGCACCCCTACCGACAGGTCCTATGGCTACACCTTC | CASTPTDRSYGYTF
. | TRBJ1-1 | TRBD1 | TRBV18 | TGTGCCAGCTCACCGGATGGGGAGGGGGCGAACACTGAAGCTTTCTTT | CASSPDGEGANTEAFF
. | TRBJ1-5 | . | TRBV5-1 | TGCGCCAGCAGCTTGGCCCCTGCAGGGGAGAATCAGCCCCAGCATTTT | CASSLAPAGENQPQHF
. | TRBJ1-2 | . | TRBV7-8 | TGTGCCACCAGGCGGGATCTTAACTATGGCTACACCTTC | CATRRDLNYGYTF
. | TRBJ1-5 | . | TRBV6-5 | TGTGCCAGCAGTTACGACAGCCGCAATCAGCCCCAGCATTTT | CASSYDSRNQPQHF
. | TRBJ2-7 | . | TRBV7-8 | TGTGCCAGCAGCGAACCAAGCTCCTACGAGCAGTACTTC | CASSEPSSYEQYF
once | TRBJ2-1 | TRBD1 | TRBV13 | TGTGCCAGCAGCTTAGGACGACAGGGGTATGAGCAGTTCTTC | CASSLGRQGYEQFF
. | TRBJ2-7 | TRBD1 | TRBV6-1 | TGTGCCAGCAGTGAAGGTGCGGGACAGGGTTTTTACGAGCAGTACTTC | CASSEGAGQGFYEQYF
once | TRBJ2-1 | . | TRBV7-9 | TGTGCCAGCAGCCAACACTTAAAAAATGAGCAGTTCTTC | CASSQHLKNEQFF
. | TRBJ2-1 | . | TRBV9 | TGTGCCAGCAGCGTAGCTCGGTCGGCCGTCCCCTACAATGAGCAGTTCTTC | CASSVARSAVPYNEQFF
once | TRBJ1-1 | TRBD1 | TRBV7-2 | TGTGCCAGCAGCTTAACGGGACAGGGAGGGCCTGAAGCTTTCTTT | CASSLTGQGGPEAFF
once | TRBJ1-1 | . | TRBV27 | TGTGCCAGCAGCAGGGGAAACCTGAACACTGAAGCTTTCTTT | CASSRGNLNTEAFF
. | TRBJ1-5 | . | TRBV19 | TGTGCCAGTAGTATAGTCGAGGCGCGGCAAAGTCAGCCCCAGCATTTT | CASSIVEARQSQPQHF
. | TRBJ2-5 | . | TRBV5-1 | TGCGCCAGCAGCACCAATCCCTCGACGGTGGGAGAGACCCAGTACTTC | CASSTNPSTVGETQYF
. | TRBJ1-1 | . | TRBV7-9 | TGTGCCAGCAGCTCCACAGTCATGGGGGCTTTCTTT | CASSSTVMGAFF
. | TRBJ1-2 | . | TRBV4-2 | TGTGCCAGCAGCCAAGACCTTAACAGGGACGCCTATGGCTACACCTTC | CASSQDLNRDAYGYTF
. | TRBJ2-7 | TRBD2 | TRBV27 | TGTGCCACCAAGACTAGCGGGCTCTACGAGCAGTACTTC | CATKTSGLYEQYF
. | TRBJ1-1 | TRBD1 | TRBV29-1 | TGCAGCGTTGCCGGACAGGGTAACACTGAAGCTTTCTTT | CSVAGQGNTEAFF
few | TRBJ1-5 | . | TRBV30 | TGTGCCTGGAGTTTGGAAGGGAATCAGCCCCAGCATTTT | CAWSLEGNQPQHF
. | TRBJ1-5 | . | TRBV9 | TGTGCCAGCAGCGTGGACGCCGCGAAGCCCCAGCATTTT | CASSVDAAKPQHF
. | TRBJ1-1 | . | TRBV4-1 | TGCGCCAGCAGCCAAGCATTGGGGGGCGGCACTGAAGCTTTCTTT | CASSQALGGGTEAFF
. | TRBJ1-5 | . | TRBV15 | TGTGCCACCAGCCGTCCCCCAGATAGCAATCAGCCCCAGCATTTT | CATSRPPDSNQPQHF
. | TRBJ1-5 | . | TRBV7-9 | TGTGCCAGCAGCTTACAAGACGGTCAGCCCCAGCATTTT | CASSLQDGQPQHF
. | TRBJ2-1 | . | TRBV15 | TGTGCCACCAGCAGAGATTCTAGTAACGAGCAGTTCTTC | CATSRDSSNEQFF
. | TRBJ2-2 | . | TRBV9 | TGTGCCAGCAGCGTTTCACCCGCGAACACCGGGGAGCTGTTTTTT | CASSVSPANTGELFF
. | TRBJ1-2 | . | TRBV6-5 | TGTGCCAGCAGACTCTCGGGGGGTTCGGGCTACACCTTC | CASRLSGGSGYTF
. | TRBJ1-3 | . | TRBV4-3 | TGCGCCAGCAGCCAAGATCCTACGGGGCCCAGCTCTGGAAACACCATATATTTT | CASSQDPTGPSSGNTIYF
. | TRBJ1-1 | TRBD1 | TRBV12-5 | TGTGCTAGTGGTTTGACAACCGGGACAGGGTACACTGAAGCTTTCTTT | CASGLTTGTGYTEAFF
. | TRBJ2-3 | TRBD2 | TRBV6-5 | TGTGCCAGCAGTTTCGGACTAGCGAGCACAGATACGCAGTATTTT | CASSFGLASTDTQYF
. | TRBJ2-7 | . | TRBV9 | TGTGCCAGCAGCGTAGTAGACGGGGCCTACGAGCAGTACTTC | CASSVVDGAYEQYF
. | TRBJ1-3 | TRBD1 | TRBV5-1 | TGCGCCAGCAGCTTGGGCAGGGGGACGCAGAACACCATATATTTT | CASSLGRGTQNTIYF
. | TRBJ1-5 | . | TRBV5-6 | TGTGCCAGCAGCTTGGTCAGCACACCCAATCAGCCCCAGCATTTT | CASSLVSTPNQPQHF
few | TRBJ1-5 | . | TRBV5-8 | TGTGCCAGCAGCTCGGACAGAGGCAATCAGCCCCAGCATTTT | CASSSDRGNQPQHF
. | TRBJ1-1 | TRBD1 | TRBV18 | TGTGCCAGCTCACCAACGGGGAGAGGGGGCGGCACTGAAGCTTTCTTT | CASSPTGRGGGTEAFF
once | TRBJ2-3 | . | TRBV9 | TGTGCCAGCAGCTCCGGGGGGCATAGCACAGATACGCAGTATTTT | CASSSGGHSTDTQYF
. | TRBJ2-1 | TRBD2 | TRBV14 | TGTGCCAGCAGCCAACTAGCGGGAGGGTCCTACAATGAGCAGTTCTTC | CASSQLAGGSYNEQFF
once | TRBJ2-7 | . | TRBV10-1 | TGCGCCAGCAGTGACGGGGGTGGACCAGGGATCCGGGACGAGCAGTACTTC | CASSDGGGPGIRDEQYF
. | TRBJ1-2 | TRBD1 | TRBV19 | TGTGCCAGTAGTATCGGACCTGGACAGGTCTATGGCTACACCTTC | CASSIGPGQVYGYTF
. | TRBJ1-5 | . | TRBV5-1 | TGCGCCAGCAGCTTGGAAGGCTCGAATCAGCCCCAGCATTTT | CASSLEGSNQPQHF
. | TRBJ2-5 | . | TRBV5-6 | TGTGCCAGCATCCGAAGGGAGACCCAGTACTTC | CASIRRETQYF
. | TRBJ1-5 | . | TRBV21-1 | TGTGCCAGCAGCAAAGCGTTTTCAAGTAATCAGCCCCAGCATTTT | CASSKAFSSNQPQHF
. | TRBJ1-1 | TRBD1 | TRBV4-3 | TGCGCCAGCAGCCTCGGGGACAGGGGCGCTTTCTTT | CASSLGDRGAFF
. | TRBJ2-3 | TRBD2 | TRBV14 | TGTGCCAGCAGCCATGGACGCCTAGCGGGCCCTGCCACAGATACGCAGTATTTT | CASSHGRLAGPATDTQYF
. | TRBJ2-3 | TRBD2 | TRBV12-5 | TGTGCTAGTGGTTTGGTGCCCGACGGGACTAGCGGGACAGATACGCAGTATTTT | CASGLVPDGTSGTDTQYF
. | TRBJ2-1 | TRBD2 | TRBV10-3 | TGTGCCATCAGTGAGTGGGGGGGGAATGAGCAGTTCTTC | CAISEWGGNEQFF
. | TRBJ2-1 | . | TRBV9 | TGTGCCAGCAGCGTAGCCCCGGGGACCTACAATGAGCAGTTCTTC | CASSVAPGTYNEQFF
. | TRBJ1-6 | TRBD1 | TRBV5-6 | TGTGCCAGCAACCGGGGGGGACAGCTTAATTCACCCCTCCACTTT | CASNRGGQLNSPLHF
. | TRBJ2-1 | . | TRBV19 | TGTGCCAGTAGTCGGAACAATGAGCAGTTCTTC | CASSRNNEQFF